These 2 T cell receptor beta chains came from one sample sequenced in a study of cytomegalovirus exposure and HLA in healthy donors. Method: immunoSEQ multiplex PCR; TCRdb's copy keeps in-frame clones and lacks some. This repertoire shows 100,000 to 150,000 clones, 95% to 96% found once; its top ten account for about 1.7%. Sequenced input: PBMCs. All receptors derive from a man aged 18 to 30 in good health and CMV-seronegative.

The J gene is TRBJ2-1, the V gene TRBV28, with 10 bases matching TRBD2. Germline V gene lookup returns CDR1 MDHEN and CDR2 SYDVKM. This CDR3 contains 16 residues. After removal of 6 bases from V and 7 bases from J, the junction contained 12 bases not matched to a gene. The CDR3 loop reads CASRIAGGVMGNEQFF. The CDR3 bases are TGTGCCAGCAGAATAGCGGGAGGTGTGATGGGGAATGAGCAGTTCTTC.

The chain is built from TRBV4-1 and TRBJ2-1; TRBD2 aligns across 14 bases. Germline CDR1 and CDR2: MGHRA and YSYEKL. The CDR3 contains 15 residues. J was trimmed by 7 bases and V by 5 bases; bases with no gene match: 4. CDR3 sequence reads: CASSGTSGRENEQFF. CDR3 in DNA: TGCGCCAGCAGCGGGACTAGCGGGAGAGAAAATGAGCAGTTCTTC.